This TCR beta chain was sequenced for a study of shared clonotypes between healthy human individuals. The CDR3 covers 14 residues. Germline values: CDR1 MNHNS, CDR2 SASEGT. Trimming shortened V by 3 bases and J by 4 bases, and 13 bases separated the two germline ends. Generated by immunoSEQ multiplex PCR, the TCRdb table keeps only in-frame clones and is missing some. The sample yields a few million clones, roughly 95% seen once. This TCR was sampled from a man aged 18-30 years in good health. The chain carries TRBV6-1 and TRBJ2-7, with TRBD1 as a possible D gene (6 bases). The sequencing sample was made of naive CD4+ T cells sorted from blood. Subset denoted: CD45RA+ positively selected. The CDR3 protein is CASSDTGRVYEQYF. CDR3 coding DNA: TGTGCCAGCAGTGATACAGGGAGAGTATACGAGCAGTACTTC.